This paragraph covers one T cell receptor beta chain sequence. Its antigen has not been determined. There are no base qualities to consult, and no much larger clone falls within one base. Genomic DNA was extracted from sorted cells for sequencing of the TCRbeta CDR3 region. The immunoSEQ Assay was used for sequencing of TCRbeta CDR3 regions. TCRdb obtained this table from immuneACCESS and retained in-frame rearrangements with V and J assigned. These tables miss some clones; where compared with another copy, unresolved V genes account for less than half of the shortfall, and the remainder is unexplained. The sample profile shows tens of thousands of clones; about 89% of them were found once. The ten most abundant clones make up about 10% of the sample. These data originate in a study of OX40 agonist ivuxolimab in advanced cancers. Regarding the study in general: Ivuxolimab, which targeted the costimulatory receptor OX40 (CD134), was an agonistic, fully human IgG2 monoclonal antibody. Of the roughly 51 patients in dose escalation, 19 had hepatocellular carcinoma, some 15 had melanoma, 9 had renal cell carcinoma and 9 had head and neck cancer. A male proportion of roughly 80% and a mean age of roughly 55 years, ranging from 23 to 79, were recorded for the dose-escalation cohort. The point of sequencing TCRbeta in the periphery was to test whether ivuxolimab changed TCR sequence diversity and drove clonal T-cell expansion. Patients were allowed to have had prior anti-PD-1, anti-PD-L1 or anti-CTLA-4 therapy, and roughly 40% of the dose-escalation patients had previously received checkpoint inhibitors. The monotherapy dose-escalation portion (N of about 57 patients) of the phase I ivuxolimab trial is reported in the paper. Partial responses were achieved by three dose-escalation patients, of whom one had hepatocellular carcinoma and two had cutaneous melanoma. Intravenous ivuxolimab was administered to patients every 2 weeks at six dose levels: 0.01, 0.1, 0.3, 1.5, 3 and 10 mg/kg. Broad study findings and their caveats: Low levels of normalized T-cell clonal expansion were also seen in some patients who did not respond. At doses of 0.1 to 3.0 mg/kg, clonal expansion of both CD4+ and CD8+ T cells in blood was seen between baseline and week 6. After ivuxolimab, expanded clones were on average more numerous among CD8+ T cells than among CD4+ T cells. The antigen specificity of the clonally expanded peripheral T cells was not determined. In the 0.1-3.0 mg/kg groups, partial responders were among the patients with the lowest normalized peripheral clonal expansion, particularly in CD8+ T cells.

The trial excluded patients who had a history of autoimmune disease or were on systemic immunosuppression. Peripheral blood for TCR sequencing was drawn from every dose cohort at baseline, at cycle 4 day 1 and at cycle 7 day 1. The samples were drawn from a first-in-human, open-label, multicenter phase I dose-escalation trial of ivuxolimab. Adults with locally advanced or metastatic melanoma, renal cell, hepatocellular, or head and neck squamous cell carcinoma were enrolled in the trial. Before TCR sequencing, CD4+ T cells and CD8+ T cells were sorted from peripheral blood as separate populations. CDR1 and CDR2 were assigned from the germline V gene as MGHRA and YSYEKL. V has 4 bases trimmed and J has 9 bases trimmed; junction bases matching no gene number 13. Including cysteine and phenylalanine, the CDR3 has 16 amino acids. Left in the record is the CDR3 DNA by itself, 48 bases read in frame from the first base.

The sample was CD4+ or CD8+ T cells sorted from blood, taken in a trial of the OX40 agonist ivuxolimab. This chain joins TRBV4-1 to TRBJ2-1, and 9 junction bases match TRBD2. The clonotype originates from an adult with an advanced solid tumor such as melanoma, head and neck, liver or kidney cancer. The CDR3 reads as follows: CASSLTGAGGPSEQFF. The sequence in DNA is TGCGCCAGCAGCCTTACGGGGGCGGGAGGGCCTAGTGAGCAGTTCTTC.